This is a list of T cell receptor beta chains from one sample in a study of blood T cells in healthy people across ages. TCRdb reanalysed the 5' RACE reads using MiXCR and keeps one entry per CDR3 protein. This sample has 450,000 to 650,000 distinct CDR3 sequences, with nearly 25% found just once. Another study also made use of these data, one on T cells of mothers and their children.

Sequences were obtained from blood. The receptors shown here come from a boy aged 5-17 years in good health. CDR3s leave out the opening cysteine and the closing phenylalanine or tryptophan. The order of the fields is CDR3 protein, J gene, D gene, V gene. D genes are given only for firm matches.

SAQGDRGGEQY,TRBJ2-7,TRBD1,TRBV29-1
ASSPGTASGTEAF,TRBJ1-1,TRBD1,TRBV12-3/TRBV12-4
ATSETGIRSDTEAF,TRBJ1-1,-,TRBV24-1
SVEGGPMNTEAF,TRBJ1-1,-,TRBV29-1
AISEFGLGEQY,TRBJ2-7,-,TRBV10-3
ASSAGGASSPLH,TRBJ1-6,TRBD1,TRBV9
ASSLGLEGGSFRLYTDTQY,TRBJ2-3,-,TRBV28
AIPLFSGTDTQY,TRBJ2-3,-,TRBV6-1
ASSPRGLGAIRGNTIY,TRBJ1-3,-,TRBV9
ASSLGFGRDQETQY,TRBJ2-5,-,TRBV7-9
ASSVDTRQETQY,TRBJ2-5,-,TRBV9
ASSSGNSGANVLT,TRBJ2-6,-,TRBV4-3
ASSFTGTGDEQY,TRBJ2-7,TRBD1,TRBV7-2
SAVSAKQETQY,TRBJ2-5,-,TRBV29-1
ASGSGIWLQGEPLH,TRBJ1-6,TRBD1,TRBV5-1
ASSVVGSTDTQY,TRBJ2-3,-,TRBV9
ASSSASTAASYGYT,TRBJ1-2,-,TRBV7-9
ASSRTGFGEQF,-,-,TRBV19
ASCAPTGGTEDTQY,TRBJ2-3,TRBD1,TRBV6-1
SAAPGLASETQY,TRBJ2-5,TRBD2,TRBV20-1
ATSPAQGFNEQF,TRBJ2-1,TRBD1,TRBV15
ASSATTGDYEQY,TRBJ2-7,TRBD1,TRBV9
ASSPGTGGTEAF,TRBJ1-1,TRBD1,TRBV18
ASRPDGVRGYT,TRBJ1-2,-,TRBV28
ASPHQGDYNEQF,TRBJ2-1,-,TRBV21-1
ASSRTSGGLAKNIQY,TRBJ2-4,TRBD2,TRBV12-3/TRBV12-4
SARVTGQGSEKLF,TRBJ1-4,TRBD1,TRBV20-1
ASSPRQGGYGYT,TRBJ1-2,TRBD1,TRBV18
ASSQDGTHAAGEKLF,TRBJ1-4,-,TRBV4-1
ASSQDGTGTFPLETQY,-,TRBD1,TRBV3-1
ASSSMILSGDEQY,TRBJ2-7,-,TRBV27
SVGQGVGEQY,TRBJ2-7,TRBD1,TRBV29-1
ASSLGAAGRQGKLF,TRBJ1-4,-,TRBV7-2
ASSDRQASYEQY,TRBJ2-7,-,TRBV25-1
ASSHPFWGSIGDEQF,TRBJ2-1,-,TRBV28
ASSQSGGRYEQY,TRBJ2-7,TRBD2,TRBV7-2
AWGSGGVWNEQF,-,TRBD2,TRBV30
ASSPRTESGNTIY,TRBJ1-3,-,TRBV4-1
ASSSPGPVVTGELF,TRBJ2-2,-,TRBV7-9
ASSLGGGRAVNTEVF,TRBJ1-1,-,TRBV12-3/TRBV12-4
ASSVRQGFGERGYT,TRBJ1-2,TRBD1,TRBV27
SARVTGTRWMSEQF,-,TRBD2,TRBV20-1
SARDRGSTGELF,TRBJ2-2,-,TRBV20-1
ASSQEVRVSEQY,TRBJ2-7,-,TRBV4-1
ASSSIKHEQY,TRBJ2-7,-,TRBV7-9
ASSQDVGGGFSPY,TRBJ2-5,TRBD2,TRBV4-3